The rows below give T cell receptor beta chains drawn from one sample of a study of OX40 agonist ivuxolimab in advanced cancers. Only in-frame clones appear in the TCRdb table, and some are missing; sequencing was by immunoSEQ multiplex PCR. The profile shows around 72,000 clones, 80% of them singletons. The sequences come from CD4+ or CD8+ T cells sorted from blood, collected in a trial of the OX40 agonist ivuxolimab. The receptors shown here come from an adult with an advanced solid tumor such as melanoma, head and neck, liver or kidney cancer. CDR3s include the opening cysteine and the closing phenylalanine or tryptophan. The order of the fields is D gene, clone size, J gene, V gene, CDR3 DNA, CDR3 protein. The D gene is left open where the match is weak. Clone size appears in some rows only: once, few, many, or a class for an expanded clone.

d_call: NA
clone_size: NA
j_call: TRBJ1-1
v_call: TRBV7-6
cdr3_nt: TGTGCCAGCACCCCTGTAAACACTGAAGCTTTCTTT
cdr3_aa: CASTPVNTEAFF

d_call: TRBD1
clone_size: NA
j_call: TRBJ2-7
v_call: TRBV6-5
cdr3_nt: TGTGCCAGCAGTTACCGACAGGGCTGGGGCTACGAGCAGTACTTC
cdr3_aa: CASSYRQGWGYEQYF

d_call: TRBD2
clone_size: once
j_call: TRBJ2-1
v_call: TRBV2
cdr3_nt: TGTGCCAGCAGTGAGTTGGCTAGCGGAACGATCGGGAGCTCCTACAATGAGCAGTTCTTC
cdr3_aa: CASSELASGTIGSSYNEQFF

d_call: TRBD2
clone_size: few
j_call: TRBJ2-3
v_call: TRBV28
cdr3_nt: TGTGCCGGGGGGGATAGGACAGATACGCAGTATTTT
cdr3_aa: CAGGDRTDTQYF

d_call: NA
clone_size: NA
j_call: TRBJ2-5
v_call: TRBV6-5
cdr3_nt: TGTGCCAGCAGTTCTCACGGAGGGGGTGGGCAGTACTTC
cdr3_aa: CASSSHGGGGQYF

d_call: NA
clone_size: NA
j_call: TRBJ1-6
v_call: TRBV12-5
cdr3_nt: TGTGCTAGTGGTTCAGGAGAAGGGGCTGCACCCCTCCACTTT
cdr3_aa: CASGSGEGAAPLHF

d_call: NA
clone_size: NA
j_call: TRBJ2-3
v_call: TRBV6-1
cdr3_nt: TGTGCCAGCAGTGAAGCGTCTAGAGGGGGAGATACGCAGTATTTT
cdr3_aa: CASSEASRGGDTQYF

d_call: NA
clone_size: NA
j_call: TRBJ2-3
v_call: TRBV6-5
cdr3_nt: TGTGCCAGCAGTTACCGGGGCGGGACGGGCACAGATACGCAGTATTTT
cdr3_aa: CASSYRGGTGTDTQYF

d_call: TRBD1
clone_size: NA
j_call: TRBJ1-2
v_call: TRBV29-1
cdr3_nt: TGCAGCGTTCCGGACAGGGGTTATGGCTACACCTTC
cdr3_aa: CSVPDRGYGYTF

d_call: TRBD1
clone_size: NA
j_call: TRBJ2-7
v_call: TRBV13
cdr3_nt: TGTGCCAGCAGCGCCCGGGACAGTGCCTTCCAAGGACAGTACTTC
cdr3_aa: CASSARDSAFQGQYF

d_call: NA
clone_size: NA
j_call: TRBJ2-1
v_call: TRBV28
cdr3_nt: TGTGCCAGCAGTTTACTGGGTCAGGGGCTGACCCTCACCTACAATGAGCAGTTCTTC
cdr3_aa: CASSLLGQGLTLTYNEQFF

d_call: NA
clone_size: NA
j_call: TRBJ2-1
v_call: TRBV11-2
cdr3_nt: TGTGCCAGCAGCTTATTAGGGCGTGAGCAGTTCTTC
cdr3_aa: CASSLLGREQFF

d_call: NA
clone_size: NA
j_call: TRBJ1-4
v_call: TRBV19
cdr3_nt: TGTGCCAGTAGTCTCAGGGGCGCAACTAATGAAAAACTGTTTTTT
cdr3_aa: CASSLRGATNEKLFF

d_call: NA
clone_size: NA
j_call: TRBJ2-2
v_call: TRBV19
cdr3_nt: TGTGCCAGTAGTACCCAGCAAGCAGCCACCGGGGAGCTGTTTTTT
cdr3_aa: CASSTQQAATGELFF

d_call: TRBD1
clone_size: few
j_call: TRBJ1-3
v_call: TRBV30
cdr3_nt: TGTGCCTGGAGTGTAGGAGGGGGCAATGGAAACACCATATATTTT
cdr3_aa: CAWSVGGGNGNTIYF

d_call: TRBD2
clone_size: NA
j_call: TRBJ2-3
v_call: TRBV28
cdr3_nt: TGTGCCAGCAGTCCCGGACTAGTATACACAGATACGCAGTATTTT
cdr3_aa: CASSPGLVYTDTQYF

d_call: NA
clone_size: few
j_call: TRBJ1-6
v_call: TRBV4-1
cdr3_nt: TGCGCCAGCAGCCAAGAAGGGGGGAATTCACCCCTCCACTTT
cdr3_aa: CASSQEGGNSPLHF

d_call: TRBD1
clone_size: few
j_call: TRBJ1-1
v_call: TRBV6-6
cdr3_nt: TGTGCCAGCAGTTTACAGGGGTCTAACACTGAAGCTTTCTTT
cdr3_aa: CASSLQGSNTEAFF

d_call: NA
clone_size: NA
j_call: TRBJ2-3
v_call: TRBV6-1
cdr3_nt: TGTGCCAGCAGTGATGTAGAGGGAGCAGATACGCAGTATTTT
cdr3_aa: CASSDVEGADTQYF

d_call: TRBD1
clone_size: NA
j_call: TRBJ1-4
v_call: TRBV28
cdr3_nt: TGTGCCAGCAGTTTGGTTCAGGGGGGGGTTGAAAAACTGTTTTTT
cdr3_aa: CASSLVQGGVEKLFF

d_call: TRBD2
clone_size: few
j_call: TRBJ2-1
v_call: TRBV19
cdr3_nt: TGTGCCAGTAGTGTCCGACTAGCGGGACTCTACAATGAGCAGTTCTTC
cdr3_aa: CASSVRLAGLYNEQFF

d_call: NA
clone_size: NA
j_call: TRBJ2-3
v_call: TRBV5-1
cdr3_nt: TGCGCCAGCAGCTTGGCAGTTTCCGCAGATACGCAGTATTTT
cdr3_aa: CASSLAVSADTQYF

d_call: TRBD2
clone_size: NA
j_call: TRBJ2-1
v_call: TRBV19
cdr3_nt: TGTGCCAGTAGTACCCCCACACTAGCGGGAGTTGGGAATGAGCAGTTCTTC
cdr3_aa: CASSTPTLAGVGNEQFF

d_call: TRBD2
clone_size: NA
j_call: TRBJ2-3
v_call: TRBV10-2
cdr3_nt: TGCGCCAGCAGGGATCCGGGACTAGCGGGGAACTTCACAGATACGCAGTATTTT
cdr3_aa: CASRDPGLAGNFTDTQYF

d_call: NA
clone_size: NA
j_call: TRBJ2-5
v_call: TRBV18
cdr3_nt: TGTGCCAGCTCACCGGGTGCGGCTTTGTACCAAGAGACCCAGTACTTC
cdr3_aa: CASSPGAALYQETQYF

d_call: TRBD1
clone_size: NA
j_call: TRBJ2-3
v_call: TRBV7-2
cdr3_nt: TGTGCCAGCAGCTTAGGGACAGGGGCCACAATATGGTTGTATTTT
cdr3_aa: CASSLGTGATIWLYF

d_call: NA
clone_size: NA
j_call: TRBJ2-1
v_call: TRBV30
cdr3_nt: TGTGCCTGGAGTGTACTCACCTACAATGAGCAGTTCTTC
cdr3_aa: CAWSVLTYNEQFF

d_call: NA
clone_size: NA
j_call: TRBJ1-2
v_call: TRBV5-1
cdr3_nt: TGCGCCAGCAGCTACCAGGGGAATGGGGATGGCTACACCTTC
cdr3_aa: CASSYQGNGDGYTF

d_call: NA
clone_size: NA
j_call: TRBJ2-2
v_call: TRBV28
cdr3_nt: TGTGCCAGCAGTTCCGGACCATGGAGCGGGGAGCTGTTTTTT
cdr3_aa: CASSSGPWSGELFF

d_call: TRBD1
clone_size: NA
j_call: TRBJ1-4
v_call: TRBV10-3
cdr3_nt: TGTGCCATCAGTGCGCTCAGGGGGCGAGAGGAAAAACTGTTTTTT
cdr3_aa: CAISALRGREEKLFF

d_call: TRBD2
clone_size: NA
j_call: TRBJ2-7
v_call: TRBV7-3
cdr3_nt: TGTGCCAGCAGCTTAGGGCTAGCGGGAACAGACGTCTCCTACGAGCAGTACTTC
cdr3_aa: CASSLGLAGTDVSYEQYF

d_call: NA
clone_size: NA
j_call: TRBJ1-2
v_call: TRBV2
cdr3_nt: TGTGCCAGCAGTGACACAGCCAGCTCTTATGGCTACACCTTC
cdr3_aa: CASSDTASSYGYTF

d_call: NA
clone_size: NA
j_call: TRBJ2-5
v_call: TRBV7-9
cdr3_nt: TGTGCCAGCAATCAGCCTTACCAAGAGACCCAGTACTTC
cdr3_aa: CASNQPYQETQYF

d_call: TRBD1
clone_size: NA
j_call: TRBJ2-7
v_call: TRBV7-9
cdr3_nt: TGTGCCAGCAGCTCGGCGGACAGGGGGGCCTACGAGCAGTACTTC
cdr3_aa: CASSSADRGAYEQYF

d_call: NA
clone_size: NA
j_call: TRBJ1-3
v_call: TRBV7-2
cdr3_nt: TGTGCCAGCAGCGGGCTGACAGGTATCGCTGGAAACACCATATATTTT
cdr3_aa: CASSGLTGIAGNTIYF

d_call: TRBD1
clone_size: few
j_call: TRBJ1-5
v_call: TRBV28
cdr3_nt: TGTGCCAGCAGTTTAAACAGGGGGTCGAGCAATCAGCCCCAGCATTTT
cdr3_aa: CASSLNRGSSNQPQHF

d_call: TRBD1
clone_size: NA
j_call: TRBJ1-1
v_call: TRBV5-1
cdr3_nt: TGCGCCAGCAGCTACGACAGGGTGGGCACTGAAGCTTTCTTT
cdr3_aa: CASSYDRVGTEAFF

d_call: TRBD2
clone_size: NA
j_call: TRBJ2-7
v_call: TRBV6-5
cdr3_nt: TGTGCCAGCAGTTACTTGGCGGGAGAATCCTACGAGCAGTACTTC
cdr3_aa: CASSYLAGESYEQYF

d_call: TRBD1
clone_size: NA
j_call: TRBJ2-7
v_call: TRBV7-9
cdr3_nt: TGTGCCAGCAGCTCCCGGACAGGGGGCGGCGAGCAGTACTTC
cdr3_aa: CASSSRTGGGEQYF